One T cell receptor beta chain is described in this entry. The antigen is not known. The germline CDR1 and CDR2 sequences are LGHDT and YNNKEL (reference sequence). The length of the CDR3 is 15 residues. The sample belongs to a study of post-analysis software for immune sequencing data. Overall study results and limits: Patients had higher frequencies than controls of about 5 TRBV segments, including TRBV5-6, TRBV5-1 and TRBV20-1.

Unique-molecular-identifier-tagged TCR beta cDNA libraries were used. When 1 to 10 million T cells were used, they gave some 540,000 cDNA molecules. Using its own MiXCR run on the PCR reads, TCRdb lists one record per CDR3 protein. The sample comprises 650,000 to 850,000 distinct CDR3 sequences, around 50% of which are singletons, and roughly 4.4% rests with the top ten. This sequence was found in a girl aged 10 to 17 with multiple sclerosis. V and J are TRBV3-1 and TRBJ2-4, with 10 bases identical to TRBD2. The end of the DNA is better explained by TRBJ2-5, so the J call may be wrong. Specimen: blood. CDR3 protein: CASSPRTSGLQTQYF. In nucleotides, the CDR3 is TGTGCCAGCAGCCCAAGGACTAGCGGCCTCCAGACCCAGTACTTC.